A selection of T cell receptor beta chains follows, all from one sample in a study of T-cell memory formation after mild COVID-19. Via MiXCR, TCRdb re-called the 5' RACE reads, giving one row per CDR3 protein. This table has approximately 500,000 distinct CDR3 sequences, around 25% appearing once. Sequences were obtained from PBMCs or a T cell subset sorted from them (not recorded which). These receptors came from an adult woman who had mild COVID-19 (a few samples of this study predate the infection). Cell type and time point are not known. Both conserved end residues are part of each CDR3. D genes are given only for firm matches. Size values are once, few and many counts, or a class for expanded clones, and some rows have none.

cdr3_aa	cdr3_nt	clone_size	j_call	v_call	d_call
CSVEREIGTDTQYF	TGCAGCGTTGAGCGGGAGATCGGCACAGATACGCAGTATTTT	few	TRBJ2-3	TRBV29-1	TRBD2
CASSPGTVPKYF	TGTGCCAGCAGCCCCGGGACAGTTCCCAAGTATTTT	.	TRBJ2-3	TRBV14	TRBD1
CASRSIHADGTEAFF	TGTGCCAGCAGGTCAATACACGCGGACGGCACTGAAGCTTTCTTT	.	TRBJ1-1	TRBV27	.
CASSQVLDQPQHF	TGCGCCAGCAGCCAAGTATTGGATCAGCCCCAGCATTTT	few	TRBJ1-5	TRBV4-1	.
CASSQVRPNRLAADEQFF	TGTGCCAGCAGCCAAGTCCGCCCAAATCGACTAGCAGCGGACGAGCAGTTCTTC	few	TRBJ2-1	TRBV4-2	TRBD2
CASSPEGSGHEFF	TGCGCCAGCAGCCCTGAGGGGAGTGGGCACGAGTTCTTC	few	TRBJ2-1	TRBV5-1	.
CASSETTIYGYTF	TGTGCCAGCAGTGAGACTACAATCTATGGCTACACCTTC	.	TRBJ1-2	TRBV2	.
CAIRPTVRLGLSSYEQYF	TGTGCCATCAGACCAACAGTTAGATTGGGGCTCTCCTCCTACGAGCAGTACTTC	.	TRBJ2-7	TRBV10-3	.
CASSFDRGSDTQYF	TGTGCCAGCAGCTTCGACAGGGGATCAGATACGCAGTATTTT	.	TRBJ2-3	TRBV7-3	TRBD1
CASSSETSYGYTF	TGTGCCAGCAGTTCCGAAACGAGCTATGGCTACACCTTC	.	TRBJ1-2	TRBV27	.
CASQFGEGNTEAFF	TGTGCCAGCCAGTTCGGGGAAGGGAACACTGAAGCTTTCTTT	few	TRBJ1-1	TRBV25-1	.
CASSTGTRGGQETQYF	TGCGCCAGCAGCACCGGGACCAGGGGGGGCCAAGAGACCCAGTACTTC	few	TRBJ2-5	TRBV5-1	.
CASSLTGVDTEAFF	TGTGCCAGCAGCCTGACAGGGGTGGACACTGAAGCTTTCTTT	few	TRBJ1-1	TRBV11-3	TRBD1
CASRTGGGHTQYF	TGTGCCAGCAGGACAGGGGGCGGGCATACGCAGTATTTT	few	TRBJ2-3	TRBV7-9	TRBD1
CASSSDTGGNQPQHF	TGCGCCAGCAGCTCGGACACAGGGGGCAATCAGCCCCAGCATTTT	few	TRBJ1-5	TRBV5-1	TRBD1
CASSLEKYRGEQYF	TGTGCCAGCAGCTTGGAGAAATACAGGGGCGAGCAGTACTTC	.	TRBJ2-7	TRBV5-4	TRBD1
CSARGLAGPYEQYF	TGCAGTGCTAGAGGGCTAGCGGGGCCCTACGAGCAGTACTTC	few	TRBJ2-7	TRBV20-1	TRBD2
CASSSRRTADEQYF	TGTGCCAGCAGCTCGAGAAGGACAGCGGACGAGCAGTACTTC	.	TRBJ2-7	TRBV11-3	.
CASSLRGAALLYGYTF	TGCGCCAGCAGCTTGAGGGGGGCAGCGCTGCTCTATGGCTACACCTTC	.	TRBJ1-2	TRBV5-1	.
CASGATEAFF	TGTGCCAGCGGAGCCACTGAAGCTTTCTTT	.	TRBJ1-1	TRBV7-9	.
CASSFLYSAREGRTGELFF	TGTGCCAGCAGCTTCCTATACTCGGCGCGGGAGGGCCGAACCGGGGAGCTGTTTTTT	few	TRBJ2-2	TRBV7-9	TRBD2
CASSPEQTGVKNEQFF	TGTGCCAGCTCACCTGAGCAGACAGGGGTGAAGAATGAGCAGTTCTTC	.	TRBJ2-1	TRBV18	TRBD1